This entry concerns a single T cell receptor (beta chain). The antigen this receptor binds is unknown. The record has no base qualities; no much larger clone is one base away. The immunoSEQ Assay was the method used to sequence TCRbeta CDR3 regions. After extraction, genomic DNA underwent amplification by bias-controlled multiplex PCR, followed by high-throughput sequencing. The original pipeline was this. To quantify the absolute abundance of each unique TCRbeta CDR3 region, sequences were collapsed and filtered. T cell fraction was estimated by normalizing TCRbeta template counts to usable DNA, which was measured by amplifying reference genes present in all nucleated cells. Repertoire TCRs were annotated as SARS-CoV-2-specific by exact matching of V gene, CDR3 amino acid sequence and J gene to a known reactive TCR set. MIRA supplied the reference SARS-CoV-2 TCR set, which was filtered for enrichment in COVID-19-positive ImmuneCODE repertoires so that public or cross-reactive TCRs were removed. Based on the MIRA antigens, annotated TCRs were further analysed at the level of specific ORF or position within ORF. Breadth was defined as annotated unique rearrangements over total unique productive rearrangements; depth was the summed frequency of those rearrangements. Group comparisons of TCR breadth used two-sided Wilcoxon rank-sum tests. The immuneACCESS repertoire file appears here via TCRdb, limited to in-frame rearrangements. These files lack a portion of the clones; in checked studies, under half of the deficit traces to unresolved V genes, and the cause of the others is not known. V and J calls and clone size come straight from that table; D and trimming were deduced from the DNA. A total of roughly 380,000 clones appear in this sample, roughly 94% of them only once. The top ten clones comprise 3.9% of the sample.

V trim: 5 bases; J trim: 9 bases; unmatched bases: 7. The CDR3 holds 14 amino acids from the cysteine to the phenylalanine. Only the CDR3 portion is preserved as DNA: 42 bases, with reading frame beginning at the first base. Looking up the germline V gene (reference sequence) yields CDR1 SEHNR and CDR2 FQNEAQ. This specimen's time point label, interpreted: individuals recovered from natural SARS-CoV-2 infection. The source of the sample is a study of Ad26.COV2.S vaccination and SARS-CoV-2 variants (dated by TCRdb to about 2021). Context from the whole study: TCRbeta repertoire sequencing served as the tool for gauging how specific and how broad the SARS-CoV-2-reactive T cell receptors were following Ad26.COV2.S vaccination. The TCR-sequenced set comprised about 32 samples: around 20 Ad26.COV2.S vaccine recipients, 5 placebo recipients and 8 SARS-CoV-2 convalescent individuals. Results and caveats for the whole study, not just this receptor: After vaccination, spike-specific CD8+ and CD4+ T cell responses were reported to show substantial breadth. It was noted by the authors that total T cell responses may have been underestimated by the TCR breadth and depth analyses. Non-spike TCR breadth was comparable between vaccine and placebo recipients, consistent with the vaccine containing only spike. Spike-specific TCR breadth was higher in Ad26.COV2.S recipients than in placebo recipients (P = 0.0014).

The rearranged chain carries TRBV7-9 and TRBJ1-6, and TRBD1 matches 7 of the central bases. This sample comprised peripheral blood, obtained after recovery from COVID-19. The source of this sequence is a human donor who had recovered from COVID-19. Read as DNA, the sequence is TGTGCCAGCAGCCTGGGGACAGCCACTTCACCCCTCCACTTT. It translates as CASSLGTATSPLHF. With the rest looked up from the reference TRBV7-9 and TRBJ1-6 genes rather than sequenced, the full variable domain is DTGVSQNPRHKITKRGQNVTFRCDPISEHNRLYWYRQTLGQGPEFLTYFQNEAQLEKSRLLSDRFSAERPKGSFSTLEIQRTEQGDSAMYLCASSLGTATSPLHFGNGTRLTVT.